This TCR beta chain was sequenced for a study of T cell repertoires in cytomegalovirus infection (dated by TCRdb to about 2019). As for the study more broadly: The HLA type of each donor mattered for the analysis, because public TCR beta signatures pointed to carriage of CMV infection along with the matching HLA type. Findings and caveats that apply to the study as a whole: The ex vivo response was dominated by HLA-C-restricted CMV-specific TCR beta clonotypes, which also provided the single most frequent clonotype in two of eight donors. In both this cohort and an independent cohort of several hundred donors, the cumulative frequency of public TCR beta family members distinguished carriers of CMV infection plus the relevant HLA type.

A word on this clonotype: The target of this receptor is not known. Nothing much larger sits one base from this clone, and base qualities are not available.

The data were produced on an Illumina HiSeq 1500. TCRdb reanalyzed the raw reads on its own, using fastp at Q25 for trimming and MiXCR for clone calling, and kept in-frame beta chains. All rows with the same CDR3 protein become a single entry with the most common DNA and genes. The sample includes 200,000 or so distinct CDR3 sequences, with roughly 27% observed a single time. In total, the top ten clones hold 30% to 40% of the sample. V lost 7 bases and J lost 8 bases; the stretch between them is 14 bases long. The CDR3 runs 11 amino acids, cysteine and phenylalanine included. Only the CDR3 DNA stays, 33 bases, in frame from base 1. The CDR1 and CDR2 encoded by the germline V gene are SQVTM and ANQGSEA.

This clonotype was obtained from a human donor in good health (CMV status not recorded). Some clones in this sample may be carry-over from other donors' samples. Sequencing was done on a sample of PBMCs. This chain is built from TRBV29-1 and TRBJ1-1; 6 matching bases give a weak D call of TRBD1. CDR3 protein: CSASGEKEAFF. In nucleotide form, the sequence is TGCAGCGCTTCAGGGGAGAAGGAAGCTTTCTTT.